This TCR beta chain comes out of a study of CD8 T cells in ankylosing spondylitis. Quantitative molecular-barcoded 5'-RACE generated the TCR beta libraries. Each CDR3 protein is one row after TCRdb ran MiXCR on the 5' RACE reads. The sample records some 700,000 distinct CDR3 sequences, around 20% being singletons. This clonotype has more than one count but fewer than ten. Antigen specificity is unknown. The germline gives CDR1 MNHNS, CDR2 SASEGT. CDR3 length: 13 amino acids. V was shortened by 6 bases and J by 0 bases, with 6 bases between the two germline ends. Broader study findings: Ankylosing spondylitis blood seemed to carry a telltale TCR beta motif made of fewer than ten highly homologous variants. Previously reported in reactive arthritis synovial fluid and blood were some of the motif variants. The clones that were linked to disease were reported to be significantly enriched in matched synovial fluid samples from ankylosing spondylitis patients.

The chain uses TRBV6-1 and TRBJ1-3; D remains ambiguous. The material sequenced was blood, either unsorted or a sorted T cell fraction (not recorded which). This clonotype originated in a male donor with ankylosing spondylitis. The DNA of the CDR3 is TGTGCCAGCAGGGTTGCCTCTGGAAACACCATATATTTT. It is translated as CASRVASGNTIYF.